This record covers a single T cell receptor beta chain. As yet, its antigen is unknown. The data stem from a study of response to subunit inactivated influenza vaccine. V was shortened by 2 bases and J by 0 bases, with 17 bases between the two germline ends. In germline, CDR1 is MGHDK, CDR2 SYGVNS. CDR3 length: 18 amino acids. TCRdb independently ran MiXCR on the RT-PCR reads; one entry per CDR3 protein. The sample contains almost 250,000 distinct CDR3 sequences, about 12% of which appear only once. Points from the study as a whole: That few new T cells are recruited by each seasonal influenza vaccination was the authors' suggestion.

The sequences come from non-naive T cells sorted from PBMCs, collected 14 to 15 days before vaccination. The receptor's source is a man aged 50-60 years who received an inactivated influenza vaccine. V and J are TRBV25-1 and TRBJ2-4; a possible D gene is TRBD1 (6 bases). CDR3 DNA: TGTGCCAGCAGTGAAACAGGGCCCAGGTGGTCAGCCAAAAACATTCAGTACTTC. It is translated as CASSETGPRWSAKNIQYF.